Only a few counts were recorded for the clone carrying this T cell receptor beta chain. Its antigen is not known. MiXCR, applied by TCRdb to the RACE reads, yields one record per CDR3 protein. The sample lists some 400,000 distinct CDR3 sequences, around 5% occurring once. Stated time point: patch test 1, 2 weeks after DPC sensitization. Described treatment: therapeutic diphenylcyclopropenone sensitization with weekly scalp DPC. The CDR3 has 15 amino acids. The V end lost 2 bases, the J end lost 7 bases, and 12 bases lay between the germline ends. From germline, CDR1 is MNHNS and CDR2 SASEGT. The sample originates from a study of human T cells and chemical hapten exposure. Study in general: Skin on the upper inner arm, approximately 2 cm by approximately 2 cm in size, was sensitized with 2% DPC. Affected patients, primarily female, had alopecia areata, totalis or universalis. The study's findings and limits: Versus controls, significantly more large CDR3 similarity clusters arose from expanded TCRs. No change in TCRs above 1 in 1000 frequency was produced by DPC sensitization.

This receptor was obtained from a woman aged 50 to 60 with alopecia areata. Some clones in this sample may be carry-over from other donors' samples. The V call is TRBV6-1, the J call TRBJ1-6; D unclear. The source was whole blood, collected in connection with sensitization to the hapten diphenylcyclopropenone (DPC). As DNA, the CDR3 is TGTGCCAGCAGTGAATGGGCAAAAGGGAATTCACCCCTCCACTTT. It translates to CASSEWAKGNSPLHF.